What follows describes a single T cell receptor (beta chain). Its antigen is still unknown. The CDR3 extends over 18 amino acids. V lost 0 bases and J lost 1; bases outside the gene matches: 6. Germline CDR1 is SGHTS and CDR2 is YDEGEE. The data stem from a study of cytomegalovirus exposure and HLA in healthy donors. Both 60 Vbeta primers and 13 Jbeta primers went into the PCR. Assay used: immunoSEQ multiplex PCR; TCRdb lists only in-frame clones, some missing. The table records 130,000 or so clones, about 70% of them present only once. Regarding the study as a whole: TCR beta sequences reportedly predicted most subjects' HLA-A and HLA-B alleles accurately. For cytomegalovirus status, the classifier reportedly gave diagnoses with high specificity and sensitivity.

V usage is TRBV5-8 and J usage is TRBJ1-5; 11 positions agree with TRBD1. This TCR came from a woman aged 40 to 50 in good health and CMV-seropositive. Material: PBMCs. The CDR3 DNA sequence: TGTGCCAGCAGCTTGGGCCCCGGACAGGGGGCGAGCAATCAGCCCCAGCATTTT. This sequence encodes CASSLGPGQGASNQPQHF.